The clone carrying this T cell receptor (beta chain) came up a few times. TCRdb keeps only in-frame clones here, not all; method: immunoSEQ multiplex PCR. The repertoire holds about 46,000 clones, roughly 86% seen once, with about 39% in the top ten. The data originate from a study of control samples from healthy donors and cancer patients. With 3 bases removed from V and 9 bases from J, the gap between germline ends came to 15 bases. CDR1 is MDHEN, CDR2 SYDVKM, per germline. The CDR3 contains 13 residues. The TCR sequence derives from a man aged 45-65 years with head and neck cancer. Sequenced: PBMCs. The chain couples TRBV28 to TRBJ2-7; D remains ambiguous. CDR3 sequence reads: CASSFHSLQMQYF. CDR3 DNA: TGTGCCAGCAGTTTTCACTCCCTTCAAATGCAGTACTTC.